This TCR beta chain is drawn from a study of T cell responses to AZD1222 COVID-19 vaccine. Profiled with immunoSEQ multiplex PCR; TCRdb holds only in-frame clones, not every one. The data contain 95,000 to 150,000 clones, around 90% of them singletons. J gave up 7 bases and V 4 bases, and 7 bases lay outside the gene matches. Germline CDR1 is LGHDT and CDR2 is YNNKEL (reference sequence). The CDR3 is 13 residues long. The TCR originated in an adult in good health. The chain carries TRBV3-1 (or the pseudogene TRBV3-2) and TRBJ2-7, with 7 nucleotides matching TRBD2. Sample: peripheral blood, taken on day 0 of AZD1222 vaccination. The CDR3 nucleotides are TGTGCCAGCAGCCCTCCGGGGAGGGAAGAGCAGTACTTC. This sequence encodes CASSPPGREEQYF.